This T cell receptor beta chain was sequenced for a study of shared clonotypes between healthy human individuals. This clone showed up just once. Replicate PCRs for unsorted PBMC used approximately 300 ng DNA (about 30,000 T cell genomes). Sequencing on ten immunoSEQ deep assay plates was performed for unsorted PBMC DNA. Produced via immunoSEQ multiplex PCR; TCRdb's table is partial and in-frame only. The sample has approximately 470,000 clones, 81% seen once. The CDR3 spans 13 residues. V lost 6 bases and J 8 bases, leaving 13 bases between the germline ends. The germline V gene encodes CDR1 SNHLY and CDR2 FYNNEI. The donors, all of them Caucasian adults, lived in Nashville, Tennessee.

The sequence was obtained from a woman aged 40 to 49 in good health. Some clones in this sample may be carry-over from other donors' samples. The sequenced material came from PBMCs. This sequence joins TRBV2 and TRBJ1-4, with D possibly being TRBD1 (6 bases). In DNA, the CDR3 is TGTGCCAGCAGAGTCTCCGGGACAGAAAAACTGTTTTTT. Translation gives CASRVSGTEKLFF.